The 2 T cell receptor beta chains below all came from one sample that was sequenced in a study of synovial regulatory T cells in juvenile arthritis. Whole-study findings and limits: Blood Treg cells that were inflammation-associated showed lower TCR diversity than other blood Treg cells.

Only in-frame clones appear in the TCRdb table, and some are missing; sequencing was by immunoSEQ multiplex PCR. Its listing shows around 850 clones. These TCRs' antigens remain unknown. The sample taken for sequencing was Treg cells from blood. Noted subset: HLA-DR+ inflammation-associated blood Treg cells. The origin of the receptors is a donor aged 2-30 years with juvenile idiopathic arthritis.

Its frequency marks this clone as medium-sized. The chain recombines TRBV4-1 with TRBJ2-1; the TCRdb D gene call, TRBD2, has no DNA to confirm it. From germline, CDR1 is MGHRA and CDR2 YSYEKL. The CDR3 runs 12 residues. No DNA is recorded. CDR3 amino acids: CASSRRGNEQFF.

Measured by frequency, this clone is medium-sized. The CDR3 sequence: CASSLAGDQPQHF. This chain uses TRBV7-9 with TRBJ1-5; as DNA is missing, the TRBD1 call by TCRdb cannot be tested. In germline, CDR1 is SEHNR, CDR2 FQNEAQ (reference sequence). The CDR3 runs to 13 residues. DNA for this receptor is not on file.